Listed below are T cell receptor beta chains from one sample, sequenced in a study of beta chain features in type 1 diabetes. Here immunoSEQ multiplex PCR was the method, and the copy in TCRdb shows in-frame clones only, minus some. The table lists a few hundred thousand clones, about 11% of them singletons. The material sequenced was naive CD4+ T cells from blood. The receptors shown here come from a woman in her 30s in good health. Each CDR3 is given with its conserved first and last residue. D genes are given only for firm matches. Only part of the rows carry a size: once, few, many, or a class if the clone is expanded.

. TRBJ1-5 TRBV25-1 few TGTGCCAGCAGTTTCGGGAGGGATCAGCCCCAGCATTTT CASSFGRDQPQHF
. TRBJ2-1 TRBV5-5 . TGTGCCAGCAGCTTGGTGCAGGGTTCCTACAATGAGCAGTTCTTC CASSLVQGSYNEQFF
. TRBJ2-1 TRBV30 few TGTGCCTGGAGGAGGGTACAGGGAATCTTC CAWRRVQGIF
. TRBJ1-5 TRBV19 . TGTGCCAGTAGTGTTACAGGGAATCAGCCCCAGCATTTT CASSVTGNQPQHF
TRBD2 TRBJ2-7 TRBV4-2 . TGTGCCAGCAGCCTCGGCCGACTAGCGGACAGCTCCTACGAGCAGTACTTC CASSLGRLADSSYEQYF
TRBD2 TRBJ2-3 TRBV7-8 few TGTGCCAGCAGCTTAGGACTAGCGGGAATGGGCACAGATACGCAGTATTTT CASSLGLAGMGTDTQYF
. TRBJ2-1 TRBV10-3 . TGTGCCATCAGTGAGTCGCATCAGTCGTTTGGCAATGAGCAGTTCTTC CAISESHQSFGNEQFF
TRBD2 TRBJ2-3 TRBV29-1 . TGCAGCGTTGTCAGCGGGAGCGCCACAGATACGCAGTATTTT CSVVSGSATDTQYF
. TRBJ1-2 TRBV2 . TGTGCCAGCAGTGAAAACGGGAGCGGCTACACCTTC CASSENGSGYTF
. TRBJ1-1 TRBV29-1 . TGCAGCGTTGCTGAGACAGCGCGTTGGACTGAAGCTTTCTTT CSVAETARWTEAFF
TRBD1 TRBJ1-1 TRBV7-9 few TGTGCCAGCAGCTCACAGGGGTCAATGAACACTGAAGCTTTCTTT CASSSQGSMNTEAFF
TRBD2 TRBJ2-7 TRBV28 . TGTGCCAGCAGTCCCCGACTAGCTCACGAGCAGTACTTC CASSPRLAHEQYF
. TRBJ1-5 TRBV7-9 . TGTGCCAGCAGCCGGGGGGGCATGGGCAATCAGCCCCAGCATTTT CASSRGGMGNQPQHF
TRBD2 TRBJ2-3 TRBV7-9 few TGTGCCAGCAGCACCACCTGGACTAGCGGGACAGTAGATACGCAGTATTTT CASSTTWTSGTVDTQYF
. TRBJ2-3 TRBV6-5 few TGTGCCAGCAGTTACCACAGGAAGGCTAGCACAGATACGCAGTATTTT CASSYHRKASTDTQYF
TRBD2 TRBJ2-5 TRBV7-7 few TGTGCTAGCAGCTCCGGACTAGCACGGGAGACCCAGTACTTC CASSSGLARETQYF
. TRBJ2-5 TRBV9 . TGTGCCAGCAGCGTAGCCCCACAGGGCCAAGAGACCCAGTACTTC CASSVAPQGQETQYF
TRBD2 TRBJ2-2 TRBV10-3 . TGTGCCATCAGTGAGTGGGAGGGGAACACCGGGGAGCTGTTTTTT CAISEWEGNTGELFF
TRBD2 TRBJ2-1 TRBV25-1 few TGTGCCAGCAGTGAATACTTGGGTAGCGGGAGGTACAATGAGCAGTTCTTC CASSEYLGSGRYNEQFF
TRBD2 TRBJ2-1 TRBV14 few TGTGCCAGCAGCCAAGAAGGGACTAGCAATGAGCAGTTCTTC CASSQEGTSNEQFF
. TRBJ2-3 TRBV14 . TGTGCCAGCAGCCAAGTCGTCGGCACAGATACGCAGTATTTT CASSQVVGTDTQYF
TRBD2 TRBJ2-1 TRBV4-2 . TGTGCCAGCAGCCAGGGTAGTAGCGGGAGTTACAATGAGCAGTTCTTC CASSQGSSGSYNEQFF